Here is one T cell receptor (beta chain) with its context. The sample belongs to a study of blood T cell repertoires in COVID-19. The repertoire was sequenced with immunoSEQ multiplex PCR; TCRdb's copy has only in-frame clones and lacks some. Of 200,000 to 300,000 clones detected, 70% to 90% appear once; the ten largest clones hold 0.8%. Germline CDR1 LNHDA, CDR2 SQIVND (reference sequence). The CDR3 spans 21 residues. Unmatched junction bases numbered 26, after V lost 3 bases and J lost 8 bases. The sequenced sample consisted of peripheral blood. The chain combines TRBV19 with TRBJ2-7; 12 bases agree with TRBD2. The sequence was obtained from a woman aged 30 to 39 with acute or convalescent COVID-19. CDR3 amino acids: CASSIDSTGTSGRKGAMKQYF. The DNA for the CDR3 is TGTGCCAGTAGTATCGATTCTACCGGGACTAGCGGGCGAAAAGGAGCTATGAAGCAGTACTTC.